This TCR beta chain was captured in a study of tumor-infiltrating lymphocytes in localized non-small cell lung cancer. Assay used: immunoSEQ multiplex PCR; TCRdb lists only in-frame clones, some missing. The sample lists approximately 13,000 clones; about 70% were seen once. The receptor was isolated from a human donor with non-small cell lung cancer. Material for sequencing was lung tumor tissue.

CDR3 DNA: TGTGCCAGCAGTGAAGTGAACCAGGAAGCTGGCTACACCTTC. Protein: CASSEVNQEAGYTF. The chain recombines TRBV6-1 with TRBJ1-2, with unresolved D. Per germline, CDR1 MNHNS and CDR2 SASEGT. Trimming removed 1 base from V and 7 bases from J, with 13 bases in between. CDR3 length: 14 amino acids.